Listed below are T cell receptor beta chains from one sample, sequenced in a study of T cells after yellow fever vaccination. TCRdb re-called the 5' RACE reads through MiXCR, storing one row per CDR3 protein. The data hold hundreds of thousands of distinct CDR3 sequences, with about 5.2% observed a single time. Specimen: CD4+ T cells sorted from PBMCs, collected on the day of the yellow fever booster vaccination. Receptors were obtained from a man aged 18 to 29 who received the YFV17D yellow fever vaccine. The CDR3 runs from the conserved cysteine through the conserved F or W. Fields, in order: clone size, J gene, V gene, D gene, CDR3 DNA, CDR3 protein. The D gene is left open where the match is weak. Some rows mark clone size as missing; the rest say once, few, many or name a class of expanded clone.

-,TRBJ1-6,TRBV7-2,-,TGTGCCAGCATAATATGGCGGAGCAATTCACCCCTCCACTTT,CASIIWRSNSPLHF
many,TRBJ1-5,TRBV5-6,-,TGTGCCAGCAGCTTGGACGCTAATCAGCCCCAGCATTTT,CASSLDANQPQHF
few,TRBJ1-3,TRBV12-3/TRBV12-4,-,TGTGCCAGCAGCGGGATTTCTGGAAACACCATATATTTT,CASSGISGNTIYF
many,TRBJ1-4,TRBV5-1,-,TGCGCCAGCAGCTTGTCGGGGGATAAGGAAAAACTGTTTTTT,CASSLSGDKEKLFF
many,TRBJ2-1,TRBV18,-,TGTGCCAGCTCACCCCCCCTAGGGGGGGTCGCCAACAATGAGCAGTTCTTC,CASSPPLGGVANNEQFF
-,TRBJ1-4,TRBV4-2,-,TGTGCCAGCAGCCAAGGAATTGGTGCGATGAGTGAAAAACTGTTTTTT,CASSQGIGAMSEKLFF
-,TRBJ2-4,TRBV7-2,TRBD1,TGTGCCAGCAGCTCTCAGGGGGAAGTCAAAAACATTCAGTACTTC,CASSSQGEVKNIQYF
few,TRBJ2-3,TRBV5-6,-,TGTGCCAGCAGCTTGGGCTCCACAATCGCTAGCACAGATACGCAGTATTTT,CASSLGSTIASTDTQYF
-,TRBJ2-3,TRBV5-4,-,TGTGCCAGCAGCTCCCGGGGGAGGGGGGGGACAGATACGCAGTATTTT,CASSSRGRGGTDTQYF
few,TRBJ2-5,TRBV2,TRBD1,TGTGCCAGCAACCAACAGGGGCCCCAAGAGACCCAGTACTTC,CASNQQGPQETQYF
-,TRBJ2-3,TRBV7-2,-,TGTGCCAGCAGCTTCTTCAGGGCCAGCACAGATACGCAGTATTTT,CASSFFRASTDTQYF
many,TRBJ1-5,TRBV6-2/TRBV6-3,-,TGTGCCAGCAACCCAAAGCCGGATAGCAATCAGCCCCAGCATTTT,CASNPKPDSNQPQHF
-,TRBJ1-5,TRBV6-2/TRBV6-3,TRBD1,TGTGCCAGCAGCTCTCTACCGTGGACAGGGAACCAGCCCCAGCATTTT,CASSSLPWTGNQPQHF